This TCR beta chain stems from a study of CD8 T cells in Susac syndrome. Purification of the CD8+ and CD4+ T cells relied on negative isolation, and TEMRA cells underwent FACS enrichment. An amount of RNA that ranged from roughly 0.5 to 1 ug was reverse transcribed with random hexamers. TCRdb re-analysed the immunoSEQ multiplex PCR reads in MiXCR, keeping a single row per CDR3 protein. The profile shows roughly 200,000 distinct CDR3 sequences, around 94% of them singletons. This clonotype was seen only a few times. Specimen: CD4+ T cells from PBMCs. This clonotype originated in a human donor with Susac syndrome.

Here the CDR3 reads CASSPDGNYEQYF. The CDR3 DNA reads as TGTGCCAGCTCACCGGACGGAAACTACGAGCAGTACTTC. The chain has TRBV18 and TRBJ2-7, with no clear D. This CDR3 has 13 residues. The germline V gene has CDR1 KGHSH and CDR2 LQKENI. Trimming shortened V by 3 bases and J by 3 bases, and 9 bases separated the two germline ends.